This T cell receptor beta chain was identified in a study of cytomegalovirus exposure and HLA in healthy donors. On the study more broadly: Around 80 million unique TCRs from HLA-typed donors were held in an early data release.

The CDR3 has 15 residues. Trimming took 6 bases from V and 2 from J, leaving 17 bases between them. CDR1 MNHEY and CDR2 SVGAGI come from the germline V gene. Use of 60 Vbeta and 13 Jbeta primers characterized the PCR. TCRdb's table, derived via immunoSEQ multiplex PCR, lists solely in-frame clones and lacks some. This repertoire shows roughly 66,000 clones, over 60% found once; its top ten account for around 3.1%. Material: PBMCs. The gene calls are TRBV6-5 and TRBJ2-7; D not resolved. The source of this sequence is a woman between 45 and 65 years old in good health and CMV-seronegative. CDR3 in DNA: TGTGCCAGCAGCCCCTCCGGCGGCGGAGCCTACGAGCAGTACTTC. This sequence encodes CASSPSGGGAYEQYF.